Given below is one T cell receptor (beta chain) in context. Per the original data handling: Reference gene primer amplification in the assay estimated nucleated cell counts. TCRdb keeps only in-frame clones here, not all; method: immunoSEQ multiplex PCR. From that table come the V and J calls and clone size; the DNA was used to work out D and trimming. The sample lists about 210,000 clones, around 82% occurring once. This specimen comes from a study of blood T cell repertoires in COVID-19. Trimming took 0 bases from V and 2 from J, leaving 11 bases between them. Germline assignment: CDR1 SGHRS and CDR2 YFSETQ. The CDR3 is made up of 15 amino acids.

This chain joins TRBV5-1 and TRBJ2-5; weak D call: TRBD1 (6 bases). This clonotype was sampled from a man aged 50 or older with active or convalescent COVID-19. The specimen sequenced was peripheral blood. The CDR3 loop reads CASSLENRVQETQYF. The CDR3 DNA reads TGCGCCAGCAGCTTGGAGAACAGGGTTCAAGAGACCCAGTACTTC.